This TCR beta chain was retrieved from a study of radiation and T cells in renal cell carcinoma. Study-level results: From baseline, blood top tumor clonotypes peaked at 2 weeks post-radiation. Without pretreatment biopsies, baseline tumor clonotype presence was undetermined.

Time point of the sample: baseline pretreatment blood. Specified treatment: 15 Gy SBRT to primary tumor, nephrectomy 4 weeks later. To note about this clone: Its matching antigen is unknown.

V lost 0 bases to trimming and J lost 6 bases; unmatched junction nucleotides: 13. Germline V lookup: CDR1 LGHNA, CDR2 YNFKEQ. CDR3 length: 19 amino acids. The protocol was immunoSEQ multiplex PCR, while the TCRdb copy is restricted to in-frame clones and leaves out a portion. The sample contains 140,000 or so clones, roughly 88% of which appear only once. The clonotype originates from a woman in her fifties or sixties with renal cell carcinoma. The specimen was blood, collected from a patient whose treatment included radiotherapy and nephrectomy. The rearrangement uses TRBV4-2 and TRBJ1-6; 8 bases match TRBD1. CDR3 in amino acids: CASSQDRRRVDRGNSPLHF. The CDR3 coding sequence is TGTGCCAGCAGCCAAGATAGGAGGCGAGTAGACAGGGGTAATTCACCCCTCCACTTT.